This entry lists 21 T cell receptor beta chains sequenced from one sample in a study of control samples from healthy donors and cancer patients. Clones were read by immunoSEQ multiplex PCR, and TCRdb kept only the in-frame ones, dropping some. The table shows approximately 60,000 clones, with 90% occurring only once. Sequenced input: PBMCs. These receptors all come from a woman aged 45-65 years with colorectal cancer.

As regards this clone: Within the sample, other DNA sequences also encode this same CDR3. The CDR3 loop reads CASSLGLGYTF. As DNA, the CDR3 is TGTGCCAGCAGTTTGGGACTTGGCTACACCTTC. V gene TRBV12-3 or TRBV12-4 combines with J gene TRBJ1-2, with D tentatively TRBD1 (5 bases). The V end lost 3 bases, the J end lost 7 bases, and 6 bases lay between the germline ends. The CDR3 is made up of 11 amino acids.

The sample holds a few counts of this clone. The chain joins TRBV30 to TRBJ1-2, with D unclear. Per the germline V gene, CDR1 is GTSNPN and CDR2 is SVGIG (reference sequence). Trimming stripped 5 bases from V and 4 bases from J, with 8 bases between. The CDR3 covers 11 residues. The chain's CDR3 is CAWSLGYGYTF. CDR3 nucleotide sequence: TGTGCCTGGTCGCTGGGCTATGGCTACACCTTC.

On this clone: One end of the junction varies from germline; a read error may be responsible. This chain joins TRBV7-8 and TRBJ1-1; weak D call: TRBD1 (5 bases). This CDR3 spans 16 amino acids. Germline V gives CDR1 SGHVS, CDR2 FQNEAQ. The CDR3 protein is CASTLITGAINPEAFF. The CDR3 DNA follows: TGTGCCAGCACCTTAATTACCGGGGCCATTAATCCTGAAGCTTTCTTT.

Here the CDR3 DNA reads TGTGCCAGCAGTTTACAGGGAAGGACAGTCGCCTATAATTCACCCCTCCACTTT. Translated, it gives CASSLQGRTVAYNSPLHF. The rearrangement links TRBV28 to TRBJ1-6; tentative D call: TRBD1 (6 bases). Germline V gene data show CDR1 as MDHEN and CDR2 as SYDVKM. V lost 2 bases to trimming and J lost 2 bases, with 16 bases between them. This CDR3 is built from 18 residues.

The V call is TRBV12-5, the J call TRBJ2-7; D gene unclear. Germline values: CDR1 LGHNT, CDR2 FRNRAP. This CDR3 spans 13 amino acids. Trimming took off 5 bases at V and 3 bases at J, with 11 bases between the two ends. The CDR3 nucleotides are TGTGCTAGTGGTCCCCCGTGGGTCTACGAGCAGTACTTC. Its translation is CASGPPWVYEQYF.

The V and J genes are TRBV5-5 and TRBJ2-6, with D hard to call. Germline V gene sequence: CDR1 SGHKS, CDR2 YYEKEE (reference sequence). Trimming stripped 2 bases from V and 0 bases from J, with 9 bases between. The CDR3 extends over 16 amino acids. The CDR3 nucleotides read TGTGCCAGCAGCTTCAGCTATAGCTCTGGGGCCAACGTCCTGACTTTC. Amino acids: CASSFSYSSGANVLTF.

This clone has a handful of counts. The chain joins TRBV20-1 to TRBJ2-7, with D possibly being TRBD2 (5 bases). CDR1 is DFQATT, CDR2 SNEGSKA, per germline (reference sequence). The CDR3 runs to 11 residues. Trimming stripped 6 bases from V and 8 bases from J, with 14 bases between. Here the CDR3 reads CSALHGEQQYF. The CDR3 nucleotides read TGCAGTGCCCTTCATGGGGAGCAGCAGTACTTC.

This chain links TRBV6-5 with TRBJ1-1; a possible D gene is TRBD1 (5 bases). CDR3 length: 12 amino acids. The ends were cut back, 6 bases at V and 4 bases at J, with 9 bases in the middle. Germline V gene lookup returns CDR1 MNHEY and CDR2 SVGAGI. The CDR3: CASRGLVTEAFF. The CDR3 DNA sequence: TGTGCCAGCAGGGGACTGGTCACTGAAGCTTTCTTT.

This clone was seen once. This chain connects TRBV19 to TRBJ1-5, with 7 positions matching TRBD1. The CDR3 totals 20 residues. CDR1 is LNHDA and CDR2 is SQIVND in the germline V gene (reference sequence). The J segment lost 0 bases and the V segment lost 5 bases, leaving 19 bases of the junction unmatched. CDR3 nucleotide sequence: TGTGCCAGTAGTGCCCTTACCGGGACAGTCAACTCCTATAGCAATCAGCCCCAGCATTTT. It specifies CASSALTGTVNSYSNQPQHF.

The chain couples TRBV7-3 to TRBJ1-2; D uncertain. Germline CDR1 SGHTA, CDR2 FQGTGA. V dropped 5 bases and J dropped 9 bases, with 16 bases sitting between them. The CDR3 has 13 residues. CDR3 sequence: CASSERLVSRYTF. The CDR3 DNA reads as TGTGCCAGCAGCGAGAGGCTGGTTTCCCGCTACACCTTC.

The rearrangement uses TRBV3-1 (or the pseudogene TRBV3-2) and TRBJ2-2; 7 bases line up with TRBD2. The CDR3 consists of 17 residues. The V gene's germline CDR1 is LGHDT and CDR2 YNNKEL (reference sequence). The V and J ends lost 0 bases and 4 bases, in that order; junction bases with no gene match: 8. The CDR3 sequence is CASSQEWLASGTGELFF. The CDR3 DNA is TGTGCCAGCAGCCAAGAATGGCTAGCTAGCGGCACCGGGGAGCTGTTTTTT.

The rearrangement uses TRBV19 and TRBJ2-5; 13 nucleotides agree with TRBD2. This CDR3 has 17 amino acids. CDR1 and CDR2 from the germline V gene are LNHDA and SQIVND (reference sequence). Trimming took 2 bases from V and 2 from J; bases not matched to a gene: 5. The CDR3 bases are TGTGCCAGTAGTATATGGTTGACTAGCGGGAGGCAAGAGACCCAGTACTTC. Translated, it gives CASSIWLTSGRQETQYF. The full variable domain, completed using reference TRBV19 and TRBJ2-5, is DGGITQSPKYLFRKEGQNVTLSCEQNLNHDAMYWYRQDPGQGLRLIYYSQIVNDFQKGDIAEGYSVSREKKESFPLTVTSAQKNPTAFYLCASSIWLTSGRQETQYFGPGTRLLVL.

The chain has TRBV5-1 and TRBJ1-2; 8 positions match TRBD1. CDR3 length: 16 residues. With 3 bases clipped from V and 5 bases from J, the junction kept 12 bases outside the gene matches. Germline V gene data show CDR1 as SGHRS and CDR2 as YFSETQ. In DNA, the CDR3 is TGCGCCAGCAGCTCCCGGCCCGGGACAGGTTTTTATGGCTACACCTTC. The encoded protein is CASSSRPGTGFYGYTF.

This clone was found once. The gene calls are TRBV7-2 and TRBJ1-4; D ambiguous. CDR1 SGHTA and CDR2 FQGNSA come from the germline V gene. Deletions cut 5 bases from V and 5 bases from J, with 12 bases between. This CDR3 has 14 residues. The CDR3 DNA reads as TGTGCCAGCAGCCGGGAGGTCAGAAATGAAAAACTGTTTTTT. Translating it yields CASSREVRNEKLFF.

The genes are TRBV30 and TRBJ1-2, with D unclear. V lost 1 base and J lost 9, with 12 bases in between. Looked up from germline, CDR1 is GTSNPN and CDR2 is SVGIG (reference sequence). The CDR3 is 12 amino acids. CDR3 sequence reads: CAWSGPLLRYTF. CDR3 bases: TGTGCCTGGAGTGGGCCGCTTCTGCGCTACACCTTC. Complete variable domain (other parts from reference TRBV30 and TRBJ1-2): SQTIHQWPATLVQPVGSPLSLECTVEGTSNPNLYWYRQAAGRGLQLLFYSVGIGQISSEVPQNLSASRPQDRQFILSSKKLLLSDSGFYLCAWSGPLLRYTFGSGTRLTVV.

This clone was observed a single time. This chain links TRBV27 with TRBJ1-2; 7 positions agree with TRBD1. The trim removed 4 bases at V and 7 bases at J, leaving 3 bases unmatched. Germline values: CDR1 MNHEY, CDR2 SMNVEV (reference sequence). The CDR3 runs 12 residues. CDR3 bases: TGTGCCAGCAGTTCTCGGACAGGTGGCTACACCTTC. Its protein product is CASSSRTGGYTF.

This clone came up once. The chain employs TRBV11-2 and TRBJ1-1, with D possibly matching TRBD1 (5 bases). CDR1 is SGHAT and CDR2 is FQNNGV in the germline V gene. This CDR3 contains 16 residues. V lost 6 bases to trimming and J lost 5 bases, with 22 bases between them. The CDR3 DNA is TGTGCCAGCAGGTTCCGGGACCGGGCACTAGGGACTGAAGCTTTCTTT. Its translation is CASRFRDRALGTEAFF.

The chain has TRBV7-6 and TRBJ1-1; 10 nucleotides align to TRBD1. This CDR3 is 14 amino acids long. The germline V gene has CDR1 SGHVS and CDR2 FNYEAQ. Trimming cost V 5 bases and J 1 base; bases outside gene matches: 1. CDR3 in amino acids: CASSRTGGNTEAFF. The DNA of the CDR3 is TGTGCCAGCAGCAGGACAGGGGGGAACACTGAAGCTTTCTTT.

The rearrangement uses TRBV5-4 and TRBJ1-4; 7 bases match TRBD1. With V trimmed by 3 bases and J by 6 bases, 5 bases remained unmatched. This CDR3 region has 14 residues. Looked up from germline, CDR1 is SGHNT and CDR2 is YYREEE (reference sequence). CDR3 amino acids: CASSWAGTDEKLFF. The CDR3 DNA reads TGTGCCAGCAGCTGGGCCGGGACAGATGAAAAACTGTTTTTT.

The rearrangement joins TRBV30 to TRBJ2-1, with TRBD2 matching 11 bases. The V segment lost 8 bases and the J segment 7 bases; nucleotides outside the gene matches: 7. Per germline, CDR1 GTSNPN and CDR2 SVGIG (reference sequence). The CDR3 spans 13 residues. The CDR3 DNA is TGTGCCCGCGAACTAGCGGGAGCGAATGAGCAGTTCTTC. Translating it yields CARELAGANEQFF.

The V gene is TRBV27, the J gene TRBJ1-5, with D perhaps TRBD1 (6 bases). V was pared by 2 bases and J by 0 bases, with 14 bases between. The length of the CDR3 is 17 residues. Germline CDR1 is MNHEY and CDR2 is SMNVEV (reference sequence). The CDR3 region is CASSLTGTLYSNQPQHF. The CDR3 DNA is TGTGCCAGCAGTTTAACCGGGACACTTTATAGCAATCAGCCCCAGCATTTT.